These 19 T cell receptor beta chains share one sample of origin, sequenced in a study of T cells after yellow fever vaccination. Each CDR3 protein is one row after TCRdb ran MiXCR on the 5' RACE reads. The table has about 340,000 distinct CDR3 sequences, about 12% seen once. Material: CD4+ T cells sorted from PBMCs, obtained 15 days after the yellow fever booster vaccination. The receptors stem from a man younger than 35 who received the YFV17D yellow fever vaccine.

This clonotype has a handful of counts. This rearrangement joins TRBV27 to TRBJ1-1; no reliable D call. The germline V gene has CDR1 MNHEY and CDR2 SMNVEV (reference sequence). V gave up 4 bases and J gave up 11 bases, with 8 bases separating them. This CDR3 region has 10 residues. CDR3 DNA: TGTGCCAGCAGTTCAGCGGATGCTTTCTTT. Protein product: CASSSADAFF.

Ten or more counts support this clonotype. The rearrangement joins TRBV3-1 to TRBJ2-7, with 7 nucleotides matching TRBD1. The V gene's germline CDR1 is LGHDT and CDR2 YNNKEL (reference sequence). The CDR3 is made up of 14 amino acids. V was clipped by 4 bases and J by 2 bases; unmatched bases: 5. The CDR3 protein is CASSPWDRTYEQYF. CDR3 in DNA: TGTGCCAGCAGCCCTTGGGACAGAACCTACGAGCAGTACTTC.

The table lists this clonotype with a few counts. The chain employs TRBV29-1 and TRBJ2-7; D may be TRBD1 or TRBD2 (7 bases each). The germline CDR1 and CDR2 sequences are SQVTM and ANQGSEA. V was clipped by 7 bases and J by 5 bases, with 15 bases between them. The CDR3 has 12 residues. In DNA form, the CDR3 reads TGCAGCGCGGGGGGACAGTGGGACGAGCAGTACTTC. Residues: CSAGGQWDEQYF.

The chain uses TRBV20-1 and TRBJ2-1; no clear D. V was shortened by 1 base and J by 3 bases, with 13 bases between the two germline ends. CDR1 and CDR2 from the germline V gene are DFQATT and SNEGSKA (reference sequence). The CDR3 covers 15 residues. CDR3 protein: CSARGPGSYYNEQFF. In DNA, the CDR3 is TGCAGTGCTAGAGGGCCCGGCAGTTACTACAATGAGCAGTTCTTC.

The CDR3 here is CASSLSPLLTGANVLTF. The CDR3 DNA follows: TGTGCCAGCAGCTTATCTCCGTTGTTAACTGGGGCCAACGTCCTGACTTTC. The V gene is TRBV7-3, the J gene TRBJ2-6, with D unresolved. The CDR3 is 17 amino acids. The germline V and J ends were trimmed by 2 bases and 2 bases, with 13 bases remaining between them. Germline CDR1 is SGHTA and CDR2 is FQGTGA. The variable domain in full, with the rest retrieved from reference TRBV7-3 and TRBJ2-6, is GAGVSQTPSNKVTEKGKYVELRCDPISGHTALYWYRQSLGQGPEFLIYFQGTGAADDSGLPNDRFFAVRPEGSVSTLKIQRTERGDSAVYLCASSLSPLLTGANVLTFGAGSRLTVL.

Many counts were recorded for this clonotype. This chain connects TRBV7-2 to TRBJ2-1; 10 bases are a match to TRBD1. The CDR3 sequence is 16 residues long. From germline, CDR1 is SGHTA and CDR2 FQGNSA. V lost 4 bases and J lost 8; bases outside the gene matches: 11. CDR3 nucleotide sequence: TGTGCCAGCAGCTCCATGACAGGGGGCGCAGGGTATGAGCAGTTCTTC. This encodes CASSSMTGGAGYEQFF. The complete variable domain, with remaining parts taken from reference TRBV7-2 and TRBJ2-1, reads GAGVSQSPSNKVTEKGKDVELRCDPISGHTALYWYRQSLGQGLEFLIYFQGNSAPDKSGLPSDRFSAERTGGSVSTLTIQRTQQEDSAVYLCASSSMTGGAGYEQFFGPGTRLTVL.

This rearrangement joins TRBV5-4 to TRBJ1-1; weak D call: TRBD1 (6 bases). The CDR3 extends over 14 amino acids. Trimming left V 2 bases short and J 4 bases short, with 12 bases between. Germline CDR1 is SGHNT and CDR2 is YYREEE (reference sequence). CDR3 DNA: TGTGCCAGCAGCTTTTGGGGGGCCGGCACTGAAGCTTTCTTT. Protein product: CASSFWGAGTEAFF. Using reference TRBV5-4 and TRBJ1-1 for the parts outside the CDR3, the full variable domain is ETGVTQSPTHLIKTRGQQVTLRCSSQSGHNTVSWYQQALGQGPQFIFQYYREEENGRGNFPPRFSGLQFPNYSSELNVNALELDDSALYLCASSFWGAGTEAFFGQGTRLTVV.

The chain employs TRBV5-6 and TRBJ2-7, with 9 bases aligning to TRBD1. V shed 0 bases, J shed 3 bases, and the junction held 10 bases outside the gene matches. CDR1 and CDR2 from the germline V gene are SGHDT and YYEEEE. The CDR3 has 17 residues. The CDR3 nucleotides read TGTGCCAGCAGCTTGGGCGGGACAGGGCGATGGGGCTACGAGCAGTACTTC. It yields the protein CASSLGGTGRWGYEQYF.

The sample holds a few counts of this clonotype. In DNA form, the CDR3 reads TGTGCCAGCAGCTTAGCGCTTGACCGAAACAATGAGCAGTTCTTC. Its translation: CASSLALDRNNEQFF. V and J are TRBV7-9 and TRBJ2-1; D is unclear. V lost 0 bases and J 5 bases, leaving 11 bases between the germline ends. Per germline, CDR1 SEHNR and CDR2 FQNEAQ (reference sequence). This CDR3 spans 15 amino acids. Full variable domain (missing parts from reference TRBV7-9 and TRBJ2-1): DTGVSQNPRHKITKRGQNVTFRCDPISEHNRLYWYRQTLGQGPEFLTYFQNEAQLEKSRLLSDRFSAERPKGSFSTLEIQRTEQGDSAMYLCASSLALDRNNEQFFGPGTRLTVL.

This clonotype has at least ten counts. This chain links TRBV29-1 with TRBJ2-1, with 8 bases identical to TRBD1. The germline V gene encodes CDR1 SQVTM and CDR2 ANQGSEA. This CDR3 is 14 amino acids long. The trim removed 6 bases at V and 5 bases at J, leaving 9 bases unmatched. CDR3 sequence (DNA): TGCAGCGTCGGTACCAGGGGGCTTAACAATGAGCAGTTCTTC. It is translated as CSVGTRGLNNEQFF.

This clonotype was recorded a few times. This chain connects TRBV12-3 or TRBV12-4 to TRBJ1-3; the D gene is possibly TRBD1 (5 bases). V was trimmed by 7 bases and J by 1 base, leaving 8 bases between them. The CDR3 loop spans 13 amino acids. The CDR3 reads CASNAGSGNTIYF. The DNA of the CDR3 is TGTGCCAGCAACGCAGGGTCTGGAAACACCATATATTTT.

The V gene is TRBV5-1, the J gene TRBJ1-2; D is unclear. V gave up 7 bases and J gave up 3 bases, with 4 bases separating them. CDR1 is SGHRS and CDR2 is YFSETQ in the germline V gene. CDR3 size: 10 residues. This CDR3 is CASVHYGYTF. CDR3 in DNA: TGCGCCAGCGTGCACTATGGCTACACCTTC.

CDR3 residues: CASSQVGEGRSYGYTF. Written as DNA, the CDR3 is TGCGCCAGCAGCCAAGTCGGTGAGGGGAGAAGCTATGGCTACACCTTC. V and J are TRBV4-3 and TRBJ1-2; the D gene is possibly TRBD1 (5 bases). The V gene lost 1 base and the J gene lost 4 bases, with 16 bases spanning the gap. The length of the CDR3 is 16 residues. Germline V CDR1 and CDR2: LGHNA, YSLEER.

In this sample, this clonotype turned up a few times. This chain joins TRBV2 and TRBJ1-2; TRBD1 might be the D (5 bases). The CDR3 is made up of 15 amino acids. The V end lost 1 base, the J end lost 5 bases, and 14 bases lay between the germline ends. Germline loops: CDR1 SNHLY, CDR2 FYNNEI. In DNA, the CDR3 is TGTGCCAGCAGTGAAGAGTCCCAGAAGGGGTATGGCTACACCTTC. Translation gives CASSEESQKGYGYTF.

The table lists this clonotype with many counts. The rearrangement uses TRBV9 and TRBJ2-5, with D hard to call. CDR3 length: 14 residues. V gave up 0 bases and J gave up 4 bases, with 10 bases separating them. In germline, CDR1 is SGDLS, CDR2 YYNGEE. This CDR3 reads CASSVGSGGETQYF. In DNA form, the CDR3 reads TGTGCCAGCAGCGTAGGGTCGGGTGGAGAGACCCAGTACTTC.

The chain employs TRBV6-5 and TRBJ1-1; 7 nucleotides align to TRBD1. CDR1 and CDR2 from the germline V gene are MNHEY and SVGAGI. V was clipped by 6 bases and J by 4 bases; unmatched bases: 8. The CDR3 totals 14 residues. The CDR3 bases are TGTGCCAGCAGGCCCGTTCCAGGGGGCACTGAAGCTTTCTTT. It specifies CASRPVPGGTEAFF.

This chain joins TRBV29-1 and TRBJ1-1; 8 bases fit TRBD1. The CDR3 length is 13 residues. Trimming took 7 bases from V and 5 from J; bases not matched to a gene: 9. The germline CDR1 and CDR2 sequences are SQVTM and ANQGSEA. CDR3 sequence (DNA): TGCAGCGCCGAACCAGGGGGCTTAACTGAAGCTTTCTTT. Translation gives CSAEPGGLTEAFF.

This clonotype was picked up a small number of times. The chain has TRBV24-1 and TRBJ2-1, with D maybe TRBD1 (6 bases). This CDR3 is built from 15 residues. Germline assignment: CDR1 KGHDR and CDR2 SFDVKD. The V gene lost 4 bases and the J gene lost 10 bases, with 19 bases spanning the gap. The CDR3 protein is CATSDSRGGTGEQFF. The CDR3 region has the DNA TGTGCCACCAGTGACTCCCGAGGGGGTACAGGCGAGCAGTTCTTC.

Ten or more counts support this clonotype. The rearrangement links TRBV12-3 or TRBV12-4 to TRBJ2-1, with unresolved D. Trimming shortened V by 4 bases and J by 7 bases, and 8 bases separated the two germline ends. This CDR3 spans 12 amino acids. Here the CDR3 DNA reads TGTGCCAGCAGTTGGTCAGGTAATGAGCAGTTCTTC. It translates to CASSWSGNEQFF.